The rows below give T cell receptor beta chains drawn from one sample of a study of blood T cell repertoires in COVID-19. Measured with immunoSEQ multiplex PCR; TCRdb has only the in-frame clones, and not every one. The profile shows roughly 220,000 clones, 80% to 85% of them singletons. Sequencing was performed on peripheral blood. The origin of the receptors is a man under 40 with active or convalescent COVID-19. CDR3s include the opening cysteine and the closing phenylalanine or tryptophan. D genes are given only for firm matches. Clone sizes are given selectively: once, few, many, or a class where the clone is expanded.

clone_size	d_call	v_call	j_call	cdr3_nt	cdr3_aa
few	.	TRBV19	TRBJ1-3	TGTGCCAGTAATCCAGGGGGAAACACCATATATTTT	CASNPGGNTIYF
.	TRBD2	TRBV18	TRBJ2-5	TGTGCCAGCTCACCAGTGAAGCTAGCGGGAGGAGAGACCCAGTACTTC	CASSPVKLAGGETQYF
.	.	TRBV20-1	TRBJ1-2	TGCAGTGCTAGTGGACAGACCTATGGCTACACCTTC	CSASGQTYGYTF
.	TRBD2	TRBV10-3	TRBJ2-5	TGTGCCATCACCCCCGGGACTAGCGGGGGGGAGACCCAGTACTTC	CAITPGTSGGETQYF
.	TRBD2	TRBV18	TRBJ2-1	TGTGCCAGCTCACCTTCTCAACTAGCGGGAGACAATGAGCAGTTCTTC	CASSPSQLAGDNEQFF
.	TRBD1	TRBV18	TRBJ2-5	TGTGCCAGCTCACCAGGAACAGGGGGTCTGGAGACCCAGTACTTC	CASSPGTGGLETQYF
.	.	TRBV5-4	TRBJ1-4	TGTGCCAGCAGCCGAGGGGCGCCAGGGGCTGTCACTAATGAAAAACTGTTTTTT	CASSRGAPGAVTNEKLFF
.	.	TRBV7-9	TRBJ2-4	TGTGCCAGCAGCTTCCCCGGGGCCAAAAACATTCAGTACTTC	CASSFPGAKNIQYF
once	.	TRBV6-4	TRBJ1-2	TGTGCCCGGAGGGCCGGCTACACCTTC	CARRAGYTF
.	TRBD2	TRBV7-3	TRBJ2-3	TGTGCCAGCAGCCCCTACCCACTAGCGAGAAGCACAGATACGCAGTATTTT	CASSPYPLARSTDTQYF
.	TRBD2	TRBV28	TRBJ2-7	TGTGCCAGCAGTCCCTCTAGCGGGCTATACGAGCAGTACTTC	CASSPSSGLYEQYF
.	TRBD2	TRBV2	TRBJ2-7	TGTGCCAGCAGGACTAGCGGGCCCCCGCATGTAATCGAGCAGTACTTC	CASRTSGPPHVIEQYF
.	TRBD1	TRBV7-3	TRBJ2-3	TGTGCCAGCAGCAGACAGGGGGAATCGGATCGGGCGCAGTATTTT	CASSRQGESDRAQYF
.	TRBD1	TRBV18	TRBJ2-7	TGTGCCAGCTCGAAAACAGGACAGGCCGCCCCCTACGAGCAGTACTTC	CASSKTGQAAPYEQYF
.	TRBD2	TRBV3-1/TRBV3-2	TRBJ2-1	TGTGCCAGCTGGGGGCGGGAGCGGGAGCAGAATGAGCAGTTCTTC	CASWGREREQNEQFF
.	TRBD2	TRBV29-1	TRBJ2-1	TGCAGCGTTGATGGAGCGGGAGGGCCTGGGGTGTTTGAGCAGTTCTTC	CSVDGAGGPGVFEQFF
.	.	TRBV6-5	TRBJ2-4	TGTGCCAGCAGTTATAGGGGCATTCAGTACTTC	CASSYRGIQYF
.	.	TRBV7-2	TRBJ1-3	TGTGCCAGCAGCCTCAGGGGTAGTGGAAACACCATATATTTT	CASSLRGSGNTIYF
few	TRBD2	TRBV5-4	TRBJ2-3	TGTGCCAGCAGCTTTCCGGGACTAGCGGAGTTGGATACGCAGTATTTT	CASSFPGLAELDTQYF
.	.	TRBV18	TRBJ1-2	TGTGCCAGCTCACCACTCTTTAAGGAGGATAACTATGGCTACACCTTC	CASSPLFKEDNYGYTF
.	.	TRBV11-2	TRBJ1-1	TGTGCCAGCAGCCTTGGAGTACTTGAAGCTTTCTTT	CASSLGVLEAFF
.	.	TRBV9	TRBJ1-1	TGTGCCAGCAGCGTAGAAGTACGGCCAGGGGCCGAAGCTTTCTTT	CASSVEVRPGAEAFF
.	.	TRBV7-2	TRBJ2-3	TGTGCCAGCAGCACTGCGACAGGCAGCACAGATACGCAGTATTTT	CASSTATGSTDTQYF
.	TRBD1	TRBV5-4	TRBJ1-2	TGTGCCAGCAGCAACCGGGACAGGGAAGGTCGGACCTTC	CASSNRDREGRTF
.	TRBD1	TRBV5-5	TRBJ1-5	TGTGCCAGCAGCCTCCGACAGGGGAATAGCAATCAGCCCCAGCATTTT	CASSLRQGNSNQPQHF
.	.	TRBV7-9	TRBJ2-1	TGTGCCAGCAGCTTAGGAGGGGGTTCCTACAATGAGCAGTTCTTC	CASSLGGGSYNEQFF
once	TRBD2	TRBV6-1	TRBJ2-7	TGTGCCAGCAGTGAAACTAGCGCCAACTACGAGCAGTACTTC	CASSETSANYEQYF
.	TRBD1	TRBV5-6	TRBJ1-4	TGTGCCAGCAGCTTCGGGACAGTTTGGAGTGAAAAACTGTTTTTT	CASSFGTVWSEKLFF
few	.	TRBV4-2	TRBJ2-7	TGTGCCAGCAGCCAAGATCAACAGGGAATCTACGAGCAGTACTTC	CASSQDQQGIYEQYF
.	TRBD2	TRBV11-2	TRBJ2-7	TGTGCCAGCAGTTTGGCGGGGGGGCACTACGAGCAGTACTTC	CASSLAGGHYEQYF
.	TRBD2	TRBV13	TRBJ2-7	TGTGCCAGCAGCCCCCCTTCCCCTAGCGGGGGGAGCTACGAGCAGTACTTC	CASSPPSPSGGSYEQYF
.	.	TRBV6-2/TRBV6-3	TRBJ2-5	TGTGCCAGCAGATACGAGGGAGACTGGCAAGAGACCCAGTACTTC	CASRYEGDWQETQYF
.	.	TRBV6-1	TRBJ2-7	TGTGCCAGCAGTGAACCCGGTACGAGCGCTAAGCAGTACTTC	CASSEPGTSAKQYF
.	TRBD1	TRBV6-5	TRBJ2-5	TGTGCCAGCAGTTTCACAGGGGGCGGCGAGACCCAGTACTTC	CASSFTGGGETQYF
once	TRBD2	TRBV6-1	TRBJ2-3	TGTGCCAGCAGTGAAGGGATCTTCCGGGGGGGCACAGATACGCAGTATTTT	CASSEGIFRGGTDTQYF
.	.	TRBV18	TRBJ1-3	TGTGCCAGCTCACCATCTGTCGGCAGGGAAGAGAGAAACACCATATATTTT	CASSPSVGREERNTIYF
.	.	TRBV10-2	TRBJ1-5	TGCGCCAGCAGCGAGGGACTCCCCAATCAGCCCCAGCATTTT	CASSEGLPNQPQHF
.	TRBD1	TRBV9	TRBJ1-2	TGTGCCAGCAGCGGACGGGAGCGGCAGGGGGCGATCGCTTCTGGCTACACCTTC	CASSGRERQGAIASGYTF
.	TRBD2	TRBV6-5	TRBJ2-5	TGTGCCAGCAGTTCTTTTCCTAGCGGGGAAGAGACCCAGTACTTC	CASSSFPSGEETQYF
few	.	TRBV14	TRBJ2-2	TGTGCCAGCAGCCGAGCAACGGGGAACACCGGGGAGCTGTTTTTT	CASSRATGNTGELFF
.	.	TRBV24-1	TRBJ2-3	TGTGCCACCAGGGGCCGGACTAGCACAGATACGCAGTATTTT	CATRGRTSTDTQYF
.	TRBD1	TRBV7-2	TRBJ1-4	TGTGCCAGCAGCCGGGACAGGGGGCCAGAAAAACTGTTTTTT	CASSRDRGPEKLFF
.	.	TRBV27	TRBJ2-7	TGTGCCAGCAGTTCTGCCGGGACTCTGGTCTACGAGCAGTACTTC	CASSSAGTLVYEQYF
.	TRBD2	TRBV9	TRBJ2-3	TGTGCCAGCAGCGTGGATAGCGGGGGCCCAGATACGCAGTATTTT	CASSVDSGGPDTQYF
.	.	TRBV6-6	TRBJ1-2	TGTGCCAGCAGTTCCCGCCTGGGGGAGGGTGGCTATGGCTACACCTTC	CASSSRLGEGGYGYTF
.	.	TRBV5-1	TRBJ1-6	TGCGCCAGCAGCGATACTTCCGGGAAATACTATAATTCACCCCTCCACTTT	CASSDTSGKYYNSPLHF
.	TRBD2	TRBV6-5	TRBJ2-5	TGTGCCAGCGGTAGCGGGGGGAGGGAGACCCAGTACTTC	CASGSGGRETQYF
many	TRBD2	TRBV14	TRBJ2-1	TGTGCCAGCAGCCAAGTGTGGCTAGCGGGAGACTACAATGAGCAGTTCTTC	CASSQVWLAGDYNEQFF
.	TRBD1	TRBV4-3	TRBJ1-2	TGCGCCAGCAGCCAAGTAATCGGGACAGCGGAAGGCTACACCTTC	CASSQVIGTAEGYTF
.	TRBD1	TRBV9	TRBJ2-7	TGTGCCAGCAGCCCTCAGGGGCCGGGACAGGGGGCTCATGAGCAGTACTTC	CASSPQGPGQGAHEQYF
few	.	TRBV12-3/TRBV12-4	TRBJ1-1	TGTGCCAGCACTCTACAGCCGAACACTGAAGCTTTCTTT	CASTLQPNTEAFF
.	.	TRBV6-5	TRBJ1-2	TGTGCCAGCAATGGACAGCCCTATGGCTACACCTTC	CASNGQPYGYTF
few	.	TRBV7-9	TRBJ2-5	TGTGCCAGCAGCTTAGCGTCAGGGGTAGAGACCCAGTACTTC	CASSLASGVETQYF